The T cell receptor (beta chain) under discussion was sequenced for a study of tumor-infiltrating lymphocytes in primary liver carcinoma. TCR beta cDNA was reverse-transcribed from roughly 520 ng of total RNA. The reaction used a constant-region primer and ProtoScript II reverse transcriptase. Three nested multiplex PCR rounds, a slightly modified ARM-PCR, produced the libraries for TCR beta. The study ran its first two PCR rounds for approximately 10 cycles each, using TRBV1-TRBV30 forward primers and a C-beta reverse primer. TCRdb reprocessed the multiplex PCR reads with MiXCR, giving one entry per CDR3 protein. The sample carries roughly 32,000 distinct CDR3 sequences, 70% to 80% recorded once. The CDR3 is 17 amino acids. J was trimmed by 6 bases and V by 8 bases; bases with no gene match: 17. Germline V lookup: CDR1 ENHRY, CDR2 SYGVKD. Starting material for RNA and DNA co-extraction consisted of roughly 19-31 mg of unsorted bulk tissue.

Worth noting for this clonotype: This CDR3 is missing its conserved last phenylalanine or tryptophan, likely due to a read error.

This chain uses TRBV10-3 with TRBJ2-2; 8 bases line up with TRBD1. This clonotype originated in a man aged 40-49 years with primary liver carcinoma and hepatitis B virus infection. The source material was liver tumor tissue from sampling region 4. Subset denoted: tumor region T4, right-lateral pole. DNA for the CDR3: TGTGCCATCTGTAAACAAGGGACAGGATCTAACGCCGGGGAGCTGTTTATT. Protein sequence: CAICKQGTGSNAGELFI.